This T cell receptor (beta chain) was found in a study of blood T cell repertoires in COVID-19. Study background: The samples span acute and convalescent COVID-19 from the United States, Italy and Spain. Sources were T cells, B-cell-depleted T cells, or PBMCs; the material itself was cDNA or gDNA.

Germline V gene data show CDR1 as SEHNR and CDR2 as FQNEAQ (reference sequence). The ends lost 4 bases at V and 0 bases at J; junction bases unmatched: 11. This CDR3 is 17 amino acids long. In the original analysis: Cell counts per sample came from amplifying reference gene primers. The protocol was immunoSEQ multiplex PCR, while the TCRdb copy is restricted to in-frame clones and leaves out a portion. The V and J calls and clone size were taken over from that table, and D and trimming were inferred from the DNA. The profile covers roughly 150,000 clones, with 70% to 80% appearing a single time and roughly 8.6% taken by the ten largest. In its sample, this clone was seen once.

The sequenced sample consisted of peripheral blood. This chain joins TRBV7-9 and TRBJ2-7, with 8 nucleotides matching TRBD2. The TCR sequence derives from a man between 60 and 75 years old with acute or convalescent COVID-19. The CDR3 DNA is TGTGCCAGCAGCTCCACCACGGGGGGGCTGCACTCCTACGAGCAGTACTTC. Encoded protein: CASSSTTGGLHSYEQYF.